Below are 32 T cell receptor beta chains sequenced from a single sample in a study of blood T cell repertoires in COVID-19. Clones were sequenced by immunoSEQ multiplex PCR, and TCRdb holds only the in-frame ones, with some missing. Of hundreds of thousands of clones detected, over 75% appear once; the ten largest clones hold 2.5% to 3%. Sequencing was carried out using PBMCs or T cells enriched from blood (not recorded which). The receptors stem from a young woman who had recovered from COVID-19.

CDR3 amino acids: CASSIRASGVLAKNIQYF. The CDR3 DNA follows: TGTGCCAGTAGTATACGCGCTAGCGGGGTCCTAGCCAAAAACATTCAGTACTTC. The chain is built from TRBV19 and TRBJ2-4, with 9 bases identical to TRBD2. The germline CDR1 and CDR2 sequences are LNHDA and SQIVND (reference sequence). The CDR3 contains 18 residues. V lost 2 bases and J lost 0; bases outside the gene matches: 8.

For the CDR3, the DNA is TGTGCCAGCGCCCGGGACAGGGGATCTGAAGCTTTCTTT. Encoded protein: CASARDRGSEAFF. V usage is TRBV25-1 and J usage is TRBJ1-1; TRBD1 matches at 10 bases. Germline CDR1 is MGHDK and CDR2 is SYGVNS. CDR3 length: 13 residues. V gave up 8 bases and J gave up 6 bases; unmatched junction bases: 6.

The CDR3 region has the DNA TGCAGCGTTAACGACAGGGGGATCAACTATGGCTACACCTTC. Translation: CSVNDRGINYGYTF. This chain connects TRBV29-1 to TRBJ1-2; 9 bases are a match to TRBD1. The CDR3 spans 14 residues. J was trimmed by 2 bases and V by 5 bases; bases with no gene match: 6. In germline, CDR1 is SQVTM, CDR2 ANQGSEA.

The chain uses TRBV9 and TRBJ2-4, with D possibly being TRBD2 (6 bases). Germline CDR1 SGDLS, CDR2 YYNGEE. V lost 2 bases and J lost 4, with 19 bases in between. The CDR3 extends over 17 amino acids. The CDR3 nucleotides are TGTGCCAGCAGCGTGAGTCTGGAGGGAGGAATTAAAAACATTCAGTACTTC. Protein: CASSVSLEGGIKNIQYF.

As regards this clone: This specimen includes other DNA sequences encoding the same CDR3. V usage is TRBV6-6 and J usage is TRBJ2-1; D uncertain. V dropped 0 bases and J dropped 4 bases, with 7 bases sitting between them. Germline assignment: CDR1 MNHNY and CDR2 SVGAGI (reference sequence). The CDR3 has 14 amino acids. The CDR3: CASSYSRVYNEQFF. The CDR3 bases are TGTGCCAGCAGTTACTCGAGAGTTTACAATGAGCAGTTCTTC.

The genes are TRBV11-2 and TRBJ2-7, with D uncertain. V lost 5 bases and J 4 bases, leaving 9 bases between the germline ends. The CDR3 runs to 12 residues. CDR1 SGHAT and CDR2 FQNNGV come from the germline V gene. CDR3 coding DNA: TGTGCCAGCAGCGATACAGAGTACGAGCAGTACTTC. It codes for CASSDTEYEQYF.

The chain recombines TRBV2 with TRBJ1-6, with 8 bases that match TRBD1. The V and J ends lost 3 bases and 4 bases, in that order; junction bases with no gene match: 5. Germline values: CDR1 SNHLY, CDR2 FYNNEI. CDR3 length equals 16 residues. The CDR3, as DNA: TGTGCCAGCAGTGACGGGACAGGAGCTTATAATTCACCCCTCCACTTT. Protein: CASSDGTGAYNSPLHF. The entire variable domain, with the rest obtained from reference TRBV2 and TRBJ1-6, is as follows: EPEVTQTPSHQVTQMGQEVILRCVPISNHLYFYWYRQILGQKVEFLVSFYNNEISEKSEIFDDQFSVERPDGSNFTLKIRSTKLEDSAMYFCASSDGTGAYNSPLHFGNGTRLTVT.

The chain carries TRBV5-1 and TRBJ1-2; 7 nucleotides match TRBD1. The V and J ends lost 4 bases and 4 bases, in that order; junction bases with no gene match: 4. CDR3 size: 13 residues. Germline loops: CDR1 SGHRS, CDR2 YFSETQ. CDR3 bases: TGCGCCAGCAGCCCCGGGACAGTCTATGGCTACACCTTC. Translation gives CASSPGTVYGYTF.

The chain carries TRBV28 and TRBJ2-2; D may be TRBD2 (5 bases). CDR1 is MDHEN, CDR2 SYDVKM, per germline. CDR3 length equals 15 residues. V was shortened by 4 bases and J by 6 bases, with 15 bases between the two germline ends. The CDR3: CASSSPGGFPGELFF. CDR3 DNA sequence: TGTGCCAGCAGTTCGCCAGGCGGGTTTCCCGGGGAGCTGTTTTTT.

This chain links TRBV29-1 with TRBJ1-1; weak D call: TRBD1 (5 bases). Trimming shortened V by 8 bases and J by 1 base, and 14 bases separated the two germline ends. The germline V gene has CDR1 SQVTM and CDR2 ANQGSEA. The CDR3 sequence is 13 residues long. Written as DNA, the CDR3 is TGCAGCATTCGGGACGGGGGGAACACTGAAGCTTTCTTT. As protein: CSIRDGGNTEAFF.

The CDR3 loop is CASSPRAGSPLHF. DNA for the CDR3: TGTGCCAGCAGCCCCCGGGCGGGGTCACCCCTCCACTTT. This chain uses TRBV12-3 or TRBV12-4 with TRBJ1-6; D unclear. This CDR3 has 13 residues. Trimming shortened V by 6 bases and J by 10 bases, and 13 bases separated the two germline ends.

V usage is TRBV29-1 and J usage is TRBJ1-2, with D hard to call. The CDR3 is made up of 13 amino acids. The germline V gene encodes CDR1 SQVTM and CDR2 ANQGSEA. Trimming removed 5 bases from V and 4 bases from J, with 14 bases in between. The CDR3 DNA is TGCAGCGTTCCCCGGTTTCCTTCCTATGGCTACACCTTC. Translating gives CSVPRFPSYGYTF. Full variable domain (remainder filled in from reference TRBV29-1 and TRBJ1-2): SAVISQKPSRDICQRGTSLTIQCQVDSQVTMMFWYRQQPGQSLTLIATANQGSEATYESGFVIDKFPISRPNLTFSTLTVSNMSPEDSSIYLCSVPRFPSYGYTFGSGTRLTVV.

The chain joins TRBV5-4 to TRBJ1-1; the D gene is possibly TRBD1 (5 bases). Per the germline V gene, CDR1 is SGHNT and CDR2 is YYREEE (reference sequence). The CDR3 totals 14 residues. V lost 2 bases, J lost 5 bases, and 13 bases lay in between. The CDR3 coding sequence is TGTGCCAGCAGCTTCCAAGGGGATAGGACTGAAGCTTTCTTT. Translated: CASSFQGDRTEAFF.

The chain employs TRBV18 and TRBJ2-5; a weak D match, TRBD2 (5 bases). V shed 2 bases and J shed 1 base, with 14 bases lying between them. In germline, CDR1 is KGHSH, CDR2 LQKENI. CDR3 length: 16 amino acids. This CDR3 is CASSPKIAAAQETQYF. DNA for the CDR3: TGTGCCAGCTCACCAAAGATAGCAGCGGCCCAAGAGACCCAGTACTTC.

This clone was counted ten times or more. This rearrangement joins TRBV2 to TRBJ1-2, with 11 nucleotides matching TRBD1. Germline V CDR1 and CDR2: SNHLY, FYNNEI. The CDR3 consists of 13 residues. Germline trimming cut 10 bases from V and 7 bases from J; bases unmatched to any gene: 8. For the CDR3, the DNA is TGTGCCAACTCGGGACAGGGGGTGGCTGGCTACACCTTC. The encoded protein is CANSGQGVAGYTF.

This clone appeared a single time. The rearrangement uses TRBV7-2 and TRBJ1-6; D gene ambiguous. V was trimmed by 5 bases and J by 6 bases, leaving 17 bases between them. The germline gives CDR1 SGHTA, CDR2 FQGNSA. This CDR3 spans 16 amino acids. The CDR3 is CASSEDVRGTNSPLHF. In DNA, the CDR3 is TGTGCCAGCAGCGAAGACGTTCGGGGAACTAATTCACCCCTCCACTTT.

CDR3 bases: TGCGCCAGCAGCCAAGATTCTAGCGGGTCCTACAATGAGCAGTTCTTC. Translation: CASSQDSSGSYNEQFF. This rearrangement joins TRBV4-1 to TRBJ2-1, with TRBD2 matching over 8 bases. The CDR3 consists of 16 residues. J was trimmed by 1 base and V by 0 bases; bases with no gene match: 2. The germline gives CDR1 MGHRA, CDR2 YSYEKL.

This clone was detected once. V gene TRBV19 combines with J gene TRBJ2-2; 7 nucleotides agree with TRBD2. Germline trimming cut 5 bases from V and 4 bases from J; bases unmatched to any gene: 7. Germline V gene data show CDR1 as LNHDA and CDR2 as SQIVND (reference sequence). This CDR3 has 15 residues. The CDR3 sequence is CASSSTAGVTGELFF. Written as DNA, the CDR3 is TGTGCCAGTAGTTCCACGGCGGGGGTCACCGGGGAGCTGTTTTTT.

The chain couples TRBV6-5 to TRBJ2-1; 10 positions match TRBD2. This CDR3 spans 16 amino acids. Trimming cost V 0 bases and J 7 bases; bases outside gene matches: 6. The germline V gene has CDR1 MNHEY and CDR2 SVGAGI. The CDR3 DNA reads as TGTGCCAGCAGTTACTCCCTAGCGGGAGCTGGTAATGAGCAGTTCTTC. Protein: CASSYSLAGAGNEQFF.

The CDR3 DNA reads as TGTGCCAGCACCATCCCGGGATCTCTAGGAGCTTTCTTT. Its translation is CASTIPGSLGAFF. The genes are TRBV12-3 or TRBV12-4 and TRBJ1-1, with D uncertain. Between the trimmed V and J ends, which lost 7 bases and 10 bases, there was a span of 19 bases. CDR3 length: 13 amino acids.

This clone was seen only once. The chain uses TRBV7-6 and TRBJ1-6; 7 positions agree with TRBD1. The ends lost 2 bases at V and 6 bases at J; junction bases unmatched: 4. The CDR3 runs 15 residues. CDR1 SGHVS and CDR2 FNYEAQ come from the germline V gene. In DNA form, the CDR3 reads TGTGCCAGCAGCTTATCGGGACAGATTAATTCACCCCTCCACTTT. This encodes CASSLSGQINSPLHF.

The chain's CDR3 is CASSLAGQYNQPQHF. In DNA, the CDR3 is TGTGCCAGCAGTTTAGCTGGACAGTACAATCAGCCCCAGCATTTT. The chain recombines TRBV27 with TRBJ1-5; a possible D gene is TRBD1 (6 bases). The CDR3 has 15 residues. CDR1 is MNHEY, CDR2 SMNVEV, per germline (reference sequence). The ends were cut back, 2 bases at V and 3 bases at J, with 11 bases in the middle.

With regard to this clone: The same CDR3 arises from other DNA sequences in this sample as well. The chain employs TRBV5-6 and TRBJ2-7; unclear D gene. The CDR3 has 12 residues. V lost 1 base to trimming and J lost 3 bases, with 5 bases between them. Germline CDR1 SGHDT, CDR2 YYEEEE. CDR3 region: CASSLQFYEQYF. The DNA for the CDR3 is TGTGCCAGCAGCTTGCAATTCTACGAGCAGTACTTC.

Remarks on this clone: A far larger clone is one nucleotide away, so this likely arose from a read error. The V gene is TRBV28, the J gene TRBJ1-5; TRBD1 is a possible D gene (6 bases). The CDR3 sequence is 12 residues long. Trimming shortened V by 6 bases and J by 5 bases, and 8 bases separated the two germline ends. Germline V gene lookup returns CDR1 MDHEN and CDR2 SYDVKM. In DNA form, the CDR3 reads TGTGCCAGCAGGACAGGTGATCAGCCCCAGCATTTT. Protein product: CASRTGDQPQHF.

The rearrangement links TRBV5-1 to TRBJ2-4, with 8 positions matching TRBD2. The CDR3 totals 16 residues. V was pared by 4 bases and J by 3 bases, with 9 bases of the junction left unmatched. The V gene's germline CDR1 is SGHRS and CDR2 YFSETQ. The CDR3 sequence is CASSGGLGGIKNIQYF. The CDR3 DNA is TGCGCCAGCAGCGGGGGACTAGGAGGAATCAAAAACATTCAGTACTTC. Drawing the rest from reference TRBV5-1 and TRBJ2-4, the complete variable domain is KAGVTQTPRYLIKTRGQQVTLSCSPISGHRSVSWYQQTPGQGLQFLFEYFSETQRNKGNFPGRFSGRQFSNSRSEMNVSTLELGDSALYLCASSGGLGGIKNIQYFGAGTRLSVL.

The chain uses TRBV3-1 (or the pseudogene TRBV3-2) and TRBJ2-3; D may be TRBD2 (7 bases). Germline CDR1 is LGHDT and CDR2 is YNNKEL (reference sequence). The CDR3 spans 13 residues. The V and J ends lost 8 bases and 0 bases respectively, with 9 bases between them. CDR3 bases: TGTGCCAGCGGCGGGGGCAGCACAGATACGCAGTATTTT. Amino acid sequence: CASGGGSTDTQYF.

The V gene is TRBV7-9, the J gene TRBJ2-3, with D possibly TRBD2 on 5 matching bases. CDR3 size: 13 residues. Trimming stripped 8 bases from V and 0 bases from J, with 9 bases between. Germline-derived CDR1 and CDR2 are SEHNR and FQNEAQ (reference sequence). The CDR3 is CASGTGSTDTQYF. As DNA, the CDR3 is TGTGCCAGCGGTACGGGGAGCACAGATACGCAGTATTTT.

A single count supports this clone. The chain is built from TRBV27 and TRBJ2-7; 12 nucleotides agree with TRBD2. After removal of 6 bases from V and 3 bases from J, the junction contained 0 bases not matched to a gene. The V gene's germline CDR1 is MNHEY and CDR2 SMNVEV (reference sequence). The CDR3 extends over 13 amino acids. The CDR3 nucleotides read TGTGCCAGCAGGACTAGCGGGAGCTACGAGCAGTACTTC. It encodes CASRTSGSYEQYF.

V usage is TRBV12-5 and J usage is TRBJ1-5; 7 positions match TRBD1. With 5 bases clipped from V and 10 bases from J, the junction kept 8 bases outside the gene matches. This CDR3 has 13 residues. Germline CDR1 and CDR2: LGHNT and FRNRAP. DNA of the CDR3: TGTGCTAGTGGTCTGGGACAGAGGAGTCCCCAGCATTTT. It translates to CASGLGQRSPQHF.

This sequence joins TRBV12-5 and TRBJ1-2, with 8 bases that match TRBD1. The CDR3 sequence is 16 residues long. V lost 2 bases, J lost 9 bases, and 14 bases stayed unmatched. Germline V gives CDR1 LGHNT, CDR2 FRNRAP. CDR3 DNA: TGTGCTAGTGGTTTGCCTCGGACAGGGAGGGAGAGTCGCTACACCTTC. It codes for CASGLPRTGRESRYTF. Using reference TRBV12-5 and TRBJ1-2 for the parts outside the CDR3, the full variable domain is DARVTQTPRHKVTEMGQEVTMRCQPILGHNTVFWYRQTMMQGLELLAYFRNRAPLDDSGMPKDRFSAEMPDATLATLKIQPSEPRDSAVYFCASGLPRTGRESRYTFGSGTRLTVV.

The rearrangement links TRBV5-6 to TRBJ1-4; 8 bases are a match to TRBD1. In germline, CDR1 is SGHDT, CDR2 YYEEEE. The CDR3 contains 14 residues. V trimming: 4 bases; J trimming: 12 bases; junction bases outside the gene matches: 11. CDR3 sequence: CASSRQGFLEELFF. The CDR3 nucleotides read TGTGCCAGCAGCCGACAGGGGTTCTTGGAGGAACTGTTTTTT.

The rearrangement joins TRBV7-9 to TRBJ1-2, with D possibly matching TRBD1 (6 bases). The CDR3 runs to 14 residues. With 1 base removed from V and 7 bases from J, the gap between germline ends came to 13 bases. CDR1 SEHNR and CDR2 FQNEAQ come from the germline V gene (reference sequence). This CDR3 reads CASSLGWSGAGYTF. The CDR3 DNA sequence: TGTGCCAGCAGCTTAGGATGGTCAGGGGCTGGCTACACCTTC. The entire variable domain, with the rest obtained from reference TRBV7-9 and TRBJ1-2, is as follows: DTGVSQNPRHKITKRGQNVTFRCDPISEHNRLYWYRQTLGQGPEFLTYFQNEAQLEKSRLLSDRFSAERPKGSFSTLEIQRTEQGDSAMYLCASSLGWSGAGYTFGSGTRLTVV.